These 31 T cell receptor beta chains share one sample of origin, sequenced in a study of blood T cell repertoires in COVID-19. Sequencing was performed with immunoSEQ multiplex PCR; in TCRdb, only in-frame clones are kept and a portion is missing. Counted here are fewer than 600,000 clones, roughly nine tenths occurring once; the ten biggest clones make up approximately 0.9%. The sequenced sample was peripheral blood. The origin of the receptors is a young man with COVID-19, enrolled during active disease.

The chain is built from TRBV27 and TRBJ1-2, with 8 positions matching TRBD1. The CDR3 totals 14 residues. After removal of 3 bases from V and 4 bases from J, the junction contained 4 bases not matched to a gene. Germline V gives CDR1 MNHEY, CDR2 SMNVEV (reference sequence). The CDR3 reads CASSLDREGYGYTF. The DNA of the CDR3 is TGTGCCAGCAGTTTGGACAGGGAAGGCTATGGCTACACCTTC.

J is TRBJ2-3 and V is TRBV3-1 (or the pseudogene TRBV3-2); D might be TRBD2 (5 bases). Trimming took 1 base from V and 2 from J, leaving 13 bases between them. Germline V CDR1 and CDR2: LGHDT, YNNKEL (reference sequence). The CDR3 is 16 residues long. In nucleotides, the CDR3 is TGTGCCAGCAGCCAAGGAGGTCGGGGTGCCACAGATACGCAGTATTTT. This translates into CASSQGGRGATDTQYF.

V and J are TRBV5-4 and TRBJ1-1; 9 positions match TRBD1. Trimming cost V 1 base and J 1 base; bases outside gene matches: 2. Germline V lookup: CDR1 SGHNT, CDR2 YYREEE (reference sequence). The CDR3 consists of 15 residues. The CDR3 is CASSLPGQGNTEAFF. CDR3 bases: TGTGCCAGCAGCTTGCCGGGACAGGGGAACACTGAAGCTTTCTTT. Using reference TRBV5-4 and TRBJ1-1 for the parts outside the CDR3, the full variable domain is ETGVTQSPTHLIKTRGQQVTLRCSSQSGHNTVSWYQQALGQGPQFIFQYYREEENGRGNFPPRFSGLQFPNYSSELNVNALELDDSALYLCASSLPGQGNTEAFFGQGTRLTVV.

The chain links TRBV5-3 to TRBJ1-6; D may be TRBD1 (6 bases). TRBV5-3 is known as an ORF, though its function is uncertain. CDR3 length: 16 amino acids. V was clipped by 4 bases and J by 6 bases, with 17 bases between them. The CDR3 DNA sequence: TGTGCCAGAAGCCTCGGACAGATTACTACTAATTCACCCCTCCACTTT. Protein: CARSLGQITTNSPLHF.

The rearrangement joins TRBV19 to TRBJ1-4; perhaps TRBD1 as D (6 bases). CDR1 is LNHDA, CDR2 SQIVND, per germline (reference sequence). The germline V and J ends were trimmed by 9 bases and 6 bases, with 14 bases remaining between them. The CDR3 is made up of 13 amino acids. The CDR3 region is CASRQDWDEKLFF. CDR3 nucleotide sequence: TGTGCCAGCCGACAGGACTGGGATGAAAAACTGTTTTTT.

This clone was observed a single time. The chain carries TRBV5-1 and TRBJ2-5, with 11 bases fitting TRBD2. This CDR3 contains 15 residues. V lost 0 bases and J lost 5; bases outside the gene matches: 3. Looked up from germline, CDR1 is SGHRS and CDR2 is YFSETQ. CDR3 nucleotides: TGCGCCAGCAGCTTGGTTAGCGGGGGGGCTGAGACCCAGTACTTC. This gives the protein CASSLVSGGAETQYF.

The chain recombines TRBV10-2 with TRBJ2-7, with 7 bases that match TRBD2. V gave up 8 bases and J gave up 6 bases; unmatched junction bases: 7. CDR1 is WSHSY and CDR2 is SAAADI in the germline V gene. This CDR3 spans 12 amino acids. CDR3 sequence: CASGLVGVEQYF. The CDR3 region has the DNA TGCGCCAGCGGACTAGTGGGTGTCGAGCAGTACTTC.

The chain recombines TRBV2 with TRBJ1-1; weak D call: TRBD1 (6 bases). The CDR3 runs to 16 residues. The germline gives CDR1 SNHLY, CDR2 FYNNEI. The germline V and J ends were trimmed by 0 bases and 1 base, with 12 bases remaining between them. The CDR3 nucleotides read TGTGCCAGCAGTGAAGCGCCCGGGACATCGAACACTGAAGCTTTCTTT. It specifies CASSEAPGTSNTEAFF.

The chain carries TRBV28 and TRBJ2-3; D might be TRBD2 (6 bases). V lost 10 bases to trimming and J lost 4 bases, with 12 bases between them. The CDR3 consists of 12 residues. Germline CDR1 reads MDHEN; CDR2 reads SYDVKM. CDR3 region: CAITGVPDTQYF. The CDR3 bases are TGTGCCATCACGGGAGTACCAGATACGCAGTATTTT.

This sequence joins TRBV10-2 and TRBJ2-7, with TRBD2 matching over 8 bases. CDR3 length: 15 amino acids. The J segment lost 3 bases and the V segment lost 0 bases, leaving 4 bases of the junction unmatched. Germline V lookup: CDR1 WSHSY, CDR2 SAAADI. The CDR3 is CASSESMGLDYEQYF. CDR3 nucleotides: TGCGCCAGCAGTGAGTCCATGGGACTAGACTACGAGCAGTACTTC.

The genes are TRBV2 and TRBJ2-7, with D perhaps TRBD2 (6 bases). The CDR3 consists of 14 residues. Trimming removed 8 bases from V and 0 bases from J, with 14 bases in between. Germline assignment: CDR1 SNHLY and CDR2 FYNNEI. CDR3 residues: CASSLADNSYEQYF. CDR3 nucleotides: TGTGCCAGCTCGTTAGCGGACAACTCCTACGAGCAGTACTTC.

The chain recombines TRBV3-1 (or the pseudogene TRBV3-2) with TRBJ1-2; the match to TRBD1 covers 7 bases. Unmatched junction bases numbered 5, after V lost 1 base and J lost 0 bases. This CDR3 contains 16 residues. Germline CDR1 LGHDT, CDR2 YNNKEL (reference sequence). The CDR3 DNA reads as TGTGCCAGCAGCCAAGGGTGGACAGGAGCTAACTATGGCTACACCTTC. It yields the protein CASSQGWTGANYGYTF.

This chain connects TRBV24-1 to TRBJ2-7; 14 bases line up with TRBD2. This CDR3 comprises 18 residues. Germline CDR1 reads KGHDR; CDR2 reads SFDVKD. J gave up 0 bases and V 2 bases, and 5 bases lay outside the gene matches. The chain's CDR3 is CATSDSGTSGGLSYEQYF. DNA of the CDR3: TGTGCCACCAGTGATTCCGGGACTAGCGGGGGCCTCTCCTACGAGCAGTACTTC.

In regard to this clone: Within the sample, other DNA sequences also encode this same CDR3. This chain joins TRBV2 and TRBJ2-7, with TRBD1 matching over 9 bases. There are 12 residues in the CDR3. V gave up 6 bases and J gave up 4 bases; unmatched junction bases: 1. CDR1 and CDR2 (germline): SNHLY, FYNNEI. This CDR3 is CASRDRGYEQYF. The CDR3 nucleotides read TGTGCCAGCAGGGACAGGGGATACGAGCAGTACTTC.

The chain employs TRBV7-2 and TRBJ2-7; TRBD2 agrees at 13 bases. With V trimmed by 5 bases and J by 7 bases, 8 bases remained unmatched. Germline loops: CDR1 SGHTA, CDR2 FQGNSA. The CDR3 spans 15 residues. The CDR3 loop reads CASSPGLAGVREQYF. For the CDR3, the DNA is TGTGCCAGCAGCCCCGGACTAGCGGGAGTAAGAGAGCAGTACTTC.

The chain employs TRBV7-6 and TRBJ2-5; 10 bases agree with TRBD2. J lost 7 bases, V lost 5 bases, and 10 bases had no gene match. The germline V gene has CDR1 SGHVS and CDR2 FNYEAQ. CDR3 length: 15 amino acids. The DNA of the CDR3 is TGTGCCAGCAGCCCTAGCGGGGGTGCTCGCGGGACCCAGTACTTC. Its protein is CASSPSGGARGTQYF.

The gene calls are TRBV20-1 and TRBJ2-5; D unresolved. From germline, CDR1 is DFQATT and CDR2 SNEGSKA (reference sequence). There are 13 residues in the CDR3. Deletions cut 3 bases from V and 4 bases from J, with 12 bases between. The CDR3 DNA reads as TGCAGTGCTAGTCCCCCTGCGCGAGAGACCCAGTACTTC. As protein: CSASPPARETQYF.

The rearrangement joins TRBV7-2 to TRBJ1-1, with a weak D call TRBD1 (5 bases). Trimming left V 6 bases short and J 1 base short, with 9 bases between. CDR1 SGHTA and CDR2 FQGNSA come from the germline V gene. There are 13 residues in the CDR3. The CDR3 DNA is TGTGCCAGCAGGCAGCAGGGGAACACTGAAGCTTTCTTT. Protein: CASRQQGNTEAFF.

The chain employs TRBV10-3 and TRBJ2-5, with 11 bases matching TRBD2. CDR3 length equals 15 residues. The J segment lost 5 bases and the V segment lost 10 bases, leaving 12 bases of the junction unmatched. CDR1 is ENHRY and CDR2 is SYGVKD in the germline V gene. The CDR3 sequence is CATKGTSGVGETQYF. In nucleotides, the CDR3 is TGTGCCACCAAAGGGACTAGCGGTGTCGGGGAGACCCAGTACTTC.

This clone was detected only a few times. This chain joins TRBV2 and TRBJ2-5, with 10 bases that match TRBD2. Germline V gene lookup returns CDR1 SNHLY and CDR2 FYNNEI. This CDR3 has 14 residues. V trimming: 6 bases; J trimming: 5 bases; junction bases outside the gene matches: 6. Here the CDR3 reads CASSKLAGLETQYF. The CDR3 bases are TGTGCCAGCAGCAAACTAGCGGGATTGGAGACCCAGTACTTC.

This clone appeared a few times. Within the sample, other DNA sequences also encode this same CDR3. V and J are TRBV4-1 and TRBJ2-7; 8 nucleotides align to TRBD1. The V segment lost 1 base and the J segment 3 bases; nucleotides outside the gene matches: 5. Germline V CDR1 and CDR2: MGHRA, YSYEKL. This CDR3 is 15 amino acids long. CDR3 region: CASSQATGVSYEQYF. In nucleotides, the CDR3 is TGCGCCAGCAGCCAAGCGACAGGGGTAAGCTACGAGCAGTACTTC.

This chain connects TRBV7-3 to TRBJ2-2; a weak D match, TRBD2 (6 bases). This CDR3 spans 14 amino acids. The germline CDR1 and CDR2 sequences are SGHTA and FQGTGA. V lost 5 bases to trimming and J lost 6 bases, with 13 bases between them. The CDR3 is CASSPSSVSGELFF. The CDR3, as DNA: TGTGCCAGCAGCCCGTCTAGCGTCTCCGGGGAGCTGTTTTTT.

This clone was recorded only once. This chain uses TRBV30 with TRBJ1-5, with a tentative D call TRBD1 (5 bases). Germline lookup yields CDR1 GTSNPN and CDR2 SVGIG (reference sequence). V lost 2 bases to trimming and J lost 2 bases, with 7 bases between them. CDR3 length: 13 amino acids. Here the CDR3 DNA reads TGTGCCTGGAGTTTAGGGGGCAATCAGCCCCAGCATTTT. Protein: CAWSLGGNQPQHF.

The chain employs TRBV7-9 and TRBJ1-4; D call uncertain. Trimming removed 1 base from V and 11 bases from J, with 14 bases in between. CDR1 and CDR2 (germline): SEHNR, FQNEAQ (reference sequence). The CDR3 contains 14 residues. The DNA for the CDR3 is TGTGCCAGCAGCTTAGGAGGAGGTGGGGATAAACTGTTTTTT. It yields the protein CASSLGGGGDKLFF.

This clone has a single count. The chain links TRBV15 to TRBJ2-1; 7 nucleotides match TRBD2. The V gene end was trimmed by 5 bases and the J gene end by 4 bases; junction bases not matched to a gene: 8. Germline CDR1 LNHNV, CDR2 YYDKDF (reference sequence). This CDR3 is built from 15 residues. The CDR3 loop is CATSPSGGGYNEQFF. The CDR3 DNA follows: TGTGCCACCAGCCCCAGCGGCGGGGGTTACAATGAGCAGTTCTTC.

V is TRBV9 and J is TRBJ1-2; 9 nucleotides agree with TRBD1. The CDR3 covers 12 residues. V shed 4 bases and J 8 bases; nucleotides not matched to a gene: 3. Germline loops: CDR1 SGDLS, CDR2 YYNGEE. In nucleotides, the CDR3 is TGTGCCAGCAGCAGGACAGGGGTCGGCTACACCTTC. The encoded protein is CASSRTGVGYTF. Variable domain in full (rest from reference TRBV9 and TRBJ1-2): DSGVTQTPKHLITATGQRVTLRCSPRSGDLSVYWYQQSLDQGLQFLIQYYNGEERAKGNILERFSAQQFPDLHSELNLSSLELGDSALYFCASSRTGVGYTFGSGTRLTVV.

This chain links TRBV14 with TRBJ1-3; TRBD1 aligns across 9 bases. The CDR3 runs 15 residues. Germline V gene sequence: CDR1 SGHDN, CDR2 FVKESK. V was clipped by 6 bases and J by 3 bases; unmatched bases: 6. Here the CDR3 reads CASSQQGASGNTIYF. CDR3 bases: TGTGCCAGCAGTCAACAGGGGGCGAGTGGAAACACCATATATTTT. Filled out from reference TRBV14 and TRBJ1-3, the complete variable domain reads EAGVTQFPSHSVIEKGQTVTLRCDPISGHDNLYWYRRVMGKEIKFLLHFVKESKQDESGMPNNRFLAERTGGTYSTLKVQPAELEDSGVYFCASSQQGASGNTIYFGEGSWLTVV.

This chain uses TRBV5-1 with TRBJ2-1; 7 nucleotides align to TRBD2. CDR1 SGHRS and CDR2 YFSETQ come from the germline V gene. The junction had 9 bases not matched to a gene; V was cut back by 1 base and J by 5 bases. The CDR3 has 16 residues. In DNA, the CDR3 is TGCGCCAGCAGCTTGAGGGCGGGAGTGATCAACAATGAGCAGTTCTTC. Translated: CASSLRAGVINNEQFF. Based on the CDR3 plus reference TRBV5-1 and TRBJ2-1, the full variable domain is KAGVTQTPRYLIKTRGQQVTLSCSPISGHRSVSWYQQTPGQGLQFLFEYFSETQRNKGNFPGRFSGRQFSNSRSEMNVSTLELGDSALYLCASSLRAGVINNEQFFGPGTRLTVL.

This rearrangement joins TRBV14 to TRBJ1-3; D is undetermined. The germline V gene encodes CDR1 SGHDN and CDR2 FVKESK. Trimming shortened V by 3 bases and J by 2 bases, and 17 bases separated the two germline ends. The CDR3 covers 17 residues. The CDR3 DNA reads as TGTGCCAGCAGCCAGGGCGGACTTTTAGTTGCTGGAAACACCATATATTTT. Amino acids: CASSQGGLLVAGNTIYF. The full variable domain, its missing parts supplied by reference TRBV14 and TRBJ1-3, is EAGVTQFPSHSVIEKGQTVTLRCDPISGHDNLYWYRRVMGKEIKFLLHFVKESKQDESGMPNNRFLAERTGGTYSTLKVQPAELEDSGVYFCASSQGGLLVAGNTIYFGEGSWLTVV.

V gene TRBV20-1 combines with J gene TRBJ1-2; weak D call: TRBD1 (5 bases). Per the germline V gene, CDR1 is DFQATT and CDR2 is SNEGSKA (reference sequence). The V and J ends lost 3 bases and 8 bases respectively, with 10 bases between them. The CDR3 is 11 residues long. Here the CDR3 DNA reads TGCAGTGCTAGGCAGGGTAACGGCTACACCTTC. This encodes CSARQGNGYTF.

The CDR3 DNA reads as TGCGCCAGCTCCCAGTGGGGGGGAGGGGCAGATACGCAGTATTTT. It codes for CASSQWGGGADTQYF. The chain employs TRBV10-2 and TRBJ2-3; TRBD2 matches 7 bases. CDR1 is WSHSY and CDR2 is SAAADI in the germline V gene. Germline trimming cut 8 bases from V and 4 bases from J; bases unmatched to any gene: 12. This CDR3 has 15 residues.